These 29 T cell receptor beta chains were sequenced from one sample in a study of Ad26.COV2.S vaccination and SARS-CoV-2 variants. Libraries were prepared by immunoSEQ multiplex PCR; TCRdb keeps only in-frame clonotypes and omits some of them. The table shows 180,000 or so clones, with 70% to 90% occurring only once. Sequences were derived from peripheral blood, sampled after recovery from COVID-19. These receptors originate from a human donor who had recovered from COVID-19.

The chain couples TRBV2 to TRBJ1-1; 9 bases match TRBD1. J lost 8 bases, V lost 2 bases, and 3 bases had no gene match. Germline CDR1 SNHLY, CDR2 FYNNEI. This CDR3 spans 13 amino acids. CDR3 region: CASSETGGLEAFF. The CDR3 region has the DNA TGTGCCAGCAGTGAAACAGGGGGCTTGGAAGCTTTCTTT.

The rearrangement uses TRBV3-1 (or the pseudogene TRBV3-2) and TRBJ2-7, with D uncertain. Trimming pared 0 bases from V and 0 bases from J, leaving 9 bases between. Germline V gene sequence: CDR1 LGHDT, CDR2 YNNKEL (reference sequence). CDR3 length equals 15 residues. CDR3 DNA sequence: TGTGCCAGCAGCCAAGACGTGCAGAGCTCCTACGAGCAGTACTTC. Translating gives CASSQDVQSSYEQYF.

The V gene is TRBV6-5, the J gene TRBJ2-5; no firm D call. CDR3 length: 13 residues. Germline V CDR1 and CDR2: MNHEY, SVGAGI. Trimming shortened V by 7 bases and J by 3 bases, and 12 bases separated the two germline ends. CDR3 bases: TGTGCCAGCATGATGGCGGTGAAAGAGACCCAGTACTTC. The encoded protein is CASMMAVKETQYF.

The gene calls are TRBV11-2 and TRBJ1-6; D gene uncertain. The CDR3 is 14 amino acids. Trimming took 3 bases from V and 10 from J, leaving 13 bases between them. The V gene's germline CDR1 is SGHAT and CDR2 FQNNGV. The CDR3 nucleotides read TGTGCCAGCAGCTTCACCGCGGACGCCTCACCCCTCCACTTT. Translated: CASSFTADASPLHF.

V and J are TRBV30 and TRBJ1-3; D perhaps matches TRBD1 (6 bases). V shed 3 bases and J shed 0 bases, with 9 bases lying between them. The germline V gene has CDR1 GTSNPN and CDR2 SVGIG (reference sequence). The CDR3 length is 14 residues. The CDR3 DNA reads as TGTGCCTGGAGCAGGGGCCTCTCTGGAAACACCATATATTTT. It codes for CAWSRGLSGNTIYF.

This chain joins TRBV7-8 and TRBJ2-7; D is uncertain. From germline, CDR1 is SGHVS and CDR2 FQNEAQ. Trimming took off 1 base at V and 0 bases at J, with 7 bases between the two ends. The CDR3 extends over 14 amino acids. The CDR3 DNA sequence: TGTGCCAGCAGCTTAGTTATCGGCTCCTACGAGCAGTACTTC. Protein product: CASSLVIGSYEQYF.

This sequence joins TRBV11-2 and TRBJ2-7; TRBD2 aligns across 10 bases. Trimming removed 3 bases from V and 3 bases from J; junction bases left unmatched: 2. Germline V gene lookup returns CDR1 SGHAT and CDR2 FQNNGV. The CDR3 has 14 residues. CDR3 amino acids: CASSFLAGDYEQYF. DNA for the CDR3: TGTGCCAGCAGCTTCCTAGCGGGGGACTACGAGCAGTACTTC.

This chain's CDR3 is CASTLTGLAGGETQYF. CDR3 nucleotides: TGTGCCAGCACCCTCACCGGGCTAGCGGGAGGAGAGACCCAGTACTTC. The rearrangement joins TRBV7-8 to TRBJ2-5; 11 positions match TRBD2. J lost 4 bases, V lost 7 bases, and 11 bases had no gene match. This CDR3 is 16 amino acids long. Germline lookup yields CDR1 SGHVS and CDR2 FQNEAQ.

This clone appeared a few times. This chain uses TRBV7-6 with TRBJ1-1; D not resolved. The CDR3 contains 17 residues. Germline V gene lookup returns CDR1 SGHVS and CDR2 FNYEAQ. V was clipped by 0 bases and J by 0 bases, with 14 bases between them. CDR3 protein: CASSLAPVWELNTEAFF. For the CDR3, the DNA is TGTGCCAGCAGCTTAGCGCCAGTCTGGGAATTGAACACTGAAGCTTTCTTT. The full variable domain, with the rest looked up from reference TRBV7-6 and TRBJ1-1, is GAGVSQSPRYKVTKRGQDVALRCDPISGHVSLYWYRQALGQGPEFLTYFNYEAQQDKSGLPNDRFSAERPEGSISTLTIQRTEQRDSAMYRCASSLAPVWELNTEAFFGQGTRLTVV.

The chain has TRBV7-9 and TRBJ2-1; weak D call: TRBD1 (5 bases). CDR3 size: 15 residues. The V gene's germline CDR1 is SEHNR and CDR2 FQNEAQ (reference sequence). V lost 1 base and J lost 8, with 15 bases in between. CDR3 DNA sequence: TGTGCCAGCAGCTTAGGATCCCAGGGTTGGGATGAGCAGTTCTTC. This encodes CASSLGSQGWDEQFF.

This clone has a handful of counts. The chain combines TRBV30 with TRBJ2-1; no reliable D call. Trimming shortened V by 3 bases and J by 8 bases, and 5 bases separated the two germline ends. CDR1 and CDR2 (germline): GTSNPN, SVGIG (reference sequence). The CDR3 covers 10 residues. CDR3 residues: CAWSLHEQFF. CDR3 in DNA: TGTGCCTGGAGCCTCCATGAGCAGTTCTTC.

Only a few counts were recorded for this clone. The CDR3 spells CASSISTGAYSNQPQHF. The CDR3 nucleotides are TGTGCCAGTAGTATATCGACAGGGGCCTATAGCAATCAGCCCCAGCATTTT. The gene calls are TRBV19 and TRBJ1-5; 8 bases map to TRBD1. Germline CDR1 reads LNHDA; CDR2 reads SQIVND (reference sequence). J was trimmed by 0 bases and V by 2 bases; bases with no gene match: 6. The CDR3 runs to 17 residues. The complete variable domain, with remaining parts taken from reference TRBV19 and TRBJ1-5, reads DGGITQSPKYLFRKEGQNVTLSCEQNLNHDAMYWYRQDPGQGLRLIYYSQIVNDFQKGDIAEGYSVSREKKESFPLTVTSAQKNPTAFYLCASSISTGAYSNQPQHFGDGTRLSIL.

The chain employs TRBV6-1 and TRBJ1-4, with D perhaps TRBD1 (5 bases). Trimming removed 1 base at V and 6 bases at J, with 9 bases between. The CDR3 covers 14 residues. Germline loops: CDR1 MNHNS, CDR2 SASEGT. The CDR3 DNA sequence: TGTGCCAGCAGTGAAGTAGGGACGCATGAAAAACTGTTTTTT. Its protein product is CASSEVGTHEKLFF.

The rearrangement links TRBV4-1 to TRBJ2-3; unclear D gene. The CDR3 totals 14 residues. CDR1 MGHRA and CDR2 YSYEKL come from the germline V gene. The V and J ends lost 3 bases and 0 bases respectively, with 7 bases between them. The CDR3 DNA is TGCGCCAGCAGCCACCCCGCTAGCACAGATACGCAGTATTTT. Translation gives CASSHPASTDTQYF.

A word on this clone: Its ends do not fully match the called genes, so a read error is possible. The J gene is TRBJ2-5, the V gene TRBV7-7; 8 bases match TRBD2. Germline CDR1 is SSHAT and CDR2 is FNYEAQ (reference sequence). The CDR3 runs 14 residues. Written as DNA, the CDR3 is TGTGCTAGCAGCTTCCGAGCGGGGGAAGAGACCCAGTACTTC. Translation gives CASSFRAGEETQYF.

The chain employs TRBV6-5 and TRBJ2-5; TRBD2 is a possible D gene (6 bases). Trimming shortened V by 6 bases and J by 5 bases, and 10 bases separated the two germline ends. Germline values: CDR1 MNHEY, CDR2 SVGAGI. CDR3 size: 12 residues. The CDR3 sequence: CASSREFETQYF. CDR3 in DNA: TGTGCCAGCAGCCGGGAGTTCGAGACCCAGTACTTC.

This chain joins TRBV19 and TRBJ2-7, with a weak D call TRBD2 (5 bases). Trimming stripped 6 bases from V and 1 base from J, with 19 bases between. The CDR3 contains 16 residues. CDR1 LNHDA and CDR2 SQIVND come from the germline V gene (reference sequence). CDR3 residues: CASSYSKPGWSYEQYF. The CDR3 DNA follows: TGTGCCAGTAGCTACAGCAAACCGGGATGGTCCTACGAGCAGTACTTC.

The genes are TRBV15 and TRBJ2-1, with TRBD2 matching over 8 bases. The CDR3 has 14 residues. V gave up 4 bases and J gave up 15 bases; unmatched junction bases: 14. CDR1 is LNHNV, CDR2 YYDKDF, per germline (reference sequence). DNA for the CDR3: TGTGCCACCAGCACCGGACTAGCCCCGCGATCTGTGTTCTTC. Protein: CATSTGLAPRSVFF.

The chain joins TRBV27 to TRBJ2-7, with 8 bases that match TRBD1. V shed 6 bases and J 2 bases; nucleotides not matched to a gene: 6. CDR1 and CDR2 from the germline V gene are MNHEY and SMNVEV (reference sequence). The CDR3 sequence is 14 residues long. This CDR3 reads CASRSTTGAYEQYF. In DNA, the CDR3 is TGTGCCAGCAGATCCACGACAGGGGCCTACGAGCAGTACTTC.

The gene calls are TRBV7-8 and TRBJ2-5, with a tentative D call TRBD2 (6 bases). V lost 1 base, J lost 1 base, and 7 bases lay in between. This CDR3 has 14 residues. The germline V gene has CDR1 SGHVS and CDR2 FQNEAQ. CDR3 loop: CASSLVAAQETQYF. In DNA, the CDR3 is TGTGCCAGCAGCTTAGTAGCGGCCCAAGAGACCCAGTACTTC.

The V gene is TRBV12-5, the J gene TRBJ2-5, with D maybe TRBD2 (6 bases). Trimming removed 4 bases from V and 5 bases from J, with 17 bases in between. CDR1 is LGHNT and CDR2 is FRNRAP in the germline V gene. The CDR3 is made up of 15 amino acids. CDR3 sequence: CASGSRTGERETQYF. The CDR3 DNA reads as TGTGCTAGTGGTTCGAGGACGGGGGAAAGGGAGACCCAGTACTTC.

This clone showed up just once. This chain uses TRBV6-1 with TRBJ1-2, with 9 bases aligning to TRBD1. V lost 0 bases, J lost 2 bases, and 4 bases stayed unmatched. From germline, CDR1 is MNHNS and CDR2 SASEGT. CDR3 length: 16 amino acids. The CDR3 region is CASSEARTGANYGYTF. The CDR3 bases are TGTGCCAGCAGTGAAGCTCGGACAGGGGCGAACTATGGCTACACCTTC.

The chain employs TRBV9 and TRBJ2-1, with 7 bases aligning to TRBD1. J lost 5 bases, V lost 3 bases, and 8 bases had no gene match. Germline values: CDR1 SGDLS, CDR2 YYNGEE. The CDR3 length is 15 residues. CDR3 loop: CASSGPGQRHNEQFF. CDR3 coding DNA: TGTGCCAGCAGCGGACCGGGACAGCGCCACAATGAGCAGTTCTTC.

This clone was observed once. The chain combines TRBV19 with TRBJ2-7, with 7 bases aligning to TRBD1. CDR3 size: 16 residues. The V gene's germline CDR1 is LNHDA and CDR2 SQIVND (reference sequence). J was trimmed by 0 bases and V by 5 bases; bases with no gene match: 10. CDR3 coding DNA: TGTGCCAGTAGTGTCCGGACAGGTTCGAGCTCCTACGAGCAGTACTTC. Residues: CASSVRTGSSSYEQYF.

V gene TRBV3-1 (or the pseudogene TRBV3-2) combines with J gene TRBJ1-4; a weak D match, TRBD1 (6 bases). The CDR3 spans 14 residues. Per germline, CDR1 LGHDT and CDR2 YNNKEL (reference sequence). V was clipped by 5 bases and J by 8 bases, with 15 bases between them. The CDR3 sequence: CASSTTGFREKLFF. The CDR3 region has the DNA TGTGCCAGCAGCACCACAGGGTTCAGGGAAAAACTGTTTTTT.

V usage is TRBV19 and J usage is TRBJ2-7; D ambiguous. The V gene's germline CDR1 is LNHDA and CDR2 SQIVND (reference sequence). This CDR3 is built from 16 residues. V was clipped by 4 bases and J by 0 bases, with 16 bases between them. The CDR3 bases are TGTGCCAGTAGTAACCACAATCGCCCTAGCTCCTACGAGCAGTACTTC. Its translation: CASSNHNRPSSYEQYF.

This rearrangement joins TRBV4-2 to TRBJ2-2; possibly TRBD1 for D (6 bases). Trimming removed 0 bases at V and 1 base at J, with 6 bases between. Looked up from germline, CDR1 is LGHNA and CDR2 is YNFKEQ. CDR3 length: 15 residues. The CDR3 sequence: CASSQETGNTGELFF. CDR3 bases: TGTGCCAGCAGCCAAGAGACAGGGAACACCGGGGAGCTGTTTTTT.

J is TRBJ2-7 and V is TRBV7-2; 8 bases are a match to TRBD1. This CDR3 spans 15 amino acids. Looked up from germline, CDR1 is SGHTA and CDR2 is FQGNSA. J lost 1 base, V lost 5 bases, and 7 bases had no gene match. This chain's CDR3 is CASSATGGSSYEQYF. The DNA of the CDR3 is TGTGCCAGCAGCGCAACAGGGGGTTCTTCCTACGAGCAGTACTTC.

The chain has TRBV29-1 and TRBJ2-7; tentatively, D is TRBD1 or TRBD2 (6 bases each). Germline V lookup: CDR1 SQVTM, CDR2 ANQGSEA. The CDR3 has 12 residues. V was cut by 0 bases and J by 9 bases, with 12 bases left in between. The CDR3 loop is CSVEDRTAGQYF. The CDR3 DNA reads as TGCAGCGTTGAAGATAGGACAGCGGGGCAGTACTTC.